The text below deals with one T cell receptor beta chain. Its antigen remains unknown. The sample comes from a study of OX40 agonist ivuxolimab in advanced cancers. Study details: Patients achieving partial responses numbered three: one hepatocellular carcinoma case and two cutaneous melanoma cases.

Germline V gene data show CDR1 as SQVTM and CDR2 as ANQGSEA. The CDR3 length is 16 residues. Losses at the gene ends were 6 bases for V and 2 bases for J; bases not matched to a gene: 11. Here immunoSEQ multiplex PCR was the method, and the copy in TCRdb shows in-frame clones only, minus some. The repertoire includes some 59,000 clones, 85% to 90% of them detected once, and roughly 5.9% sits in the top ten. Whole-study findings and limits: Expanded clones were, on average, more numerous among CD8+ T cells than CD4+. The work left the antigen specificity of expanded peripheral T cells undetermined. CD4+ and CD8+ T cells in blood underwent clonal expansion by week 6 at 0.1 to 3.0 mg/kg.

The chain has TRBV29-1 and TRBJ2-1; 9 nucleotides line up with TRBD2. The specimen was CD4+ or CD8+ T cells sorted from blood, collected in a trial of the OX40 agonist ivuxolimab. The sequence came from an adult with an advanced solid tumor such as melanoma, head and neck, liver or kidney cancer. In DNA, the CDR3 is TGCAGCGTGACTCGGGGTAGCGGGAGTACCTACAATGAGCAGTTCTTC. Amino acid sequence: CSVTRGSGSTYNEQFF.